These 14 T cell receptor beta chains were sequenced from one sample in a study of control samples from healthy donors and cancer patients. Only in-frame clones appear in the TCRdb table, and some are missing; sequencing was by immunoSEQ multiplex PCR. This table has 150,000 to 200,000 clones, around 88% appearing once. Sequencing was carried out using blood. The origin of the receptors is a man between 18 and 29 years old in good health.

The chain employs TRBV28 and TRBJ2-3; tentative D call: TRBD2 (6 bases). Germline V lookup: CDR1 MDHEN, CDR2 SYDVKM. CDR3 size: 14 residues. V lost 8 bases and J 0 bases, leaving 12 bases between the germline ends. The CDR3 sequence: CASSPGGSTDTQYF. DNA for the CDR3: TGTGCCAGCTCCCCTGGAGGGAGCACAGATACGCAGTATTTT. The entire variable domain, with the rest obtained from reference TRBV28 and TRBJ2-3, is as follows: DVKVTQSSRYLVKRTGEKVFLECVQDMDHENMFWYRQDPGLGLRLIYFSYDVKMKEKGDIPEGYSVSREKKERFSLILESASTNQTSMYLCASSPGGSTDTQYFGPGTRLTVL.

The rearrangement joins TRBV19 to TRBJ1-2; D ambiguous. Germline values: CDR1 LNHDA, CDR2 SQIVND (reference sequence). V was cut by 3 bases and J by 2 bases, with 10 bases left in between. The CDR3 is 14 residues long. CDR3 loop: CASSIGRSNYGYTF. CDR3 in DNA: TGTGCCAGTAGTATCGGCAGGTCCAACTATGGCTACACCTTC.

This chain joins TRBV6-6 and TRBJ2-7; 11 nucleotides align to TRBD1. The CDR3 contains 12 residues. CDR1 MNHNY and CDR2 SVGAGI come from the germline V gene (reference sequence). The V segment lost 10 bases and the J segment 4 bases; nucleotides outside the gene matches: 3. Here the CDR3 DNA reads TGTGCCACACGGGACAGGGGGTACGAGCAGTACTTC. Translating gives CATRDRGYEQYF.

V is TRBV27 and J is TRBJ2-1, with TRBD1 matching 11 bases. Germline trimming cut 4 bases from V and 7 bases from J; bases unmatched to any gene: 6. Looked up from germline, CDR1 is MNHEY and CDR2 is SMNVEV (reference sequence). CDR3 length equals 15 residues. Here the CDR3 reads CASSYGTGGMNEQFF. The CDR3 nucleotides are TGTGCCAGCAGTTACGGGACAGGGGGAATGAATGAGCAGTTCTTC.

Here the CDR3 reads CASSFGVHTDTQYF. The CDR3 region has the DNA TGTGCCAGCAGCTTCGGGGTTCACACAGATACGCAGTATTTT. The V and J genes are TRBV11-2 and TRBJ2-3, with D possibly TRBD2 on 5 matching bases. CDR1 is SGHAT, CDR2 FQNNGV, per germline. The CDR3 runs to 14 residues. V was pared by 3 bases and J by 2 bases, with 9 bases between.

The chain uses TRBV9 and TRBJ2-7; 8 bases are a match to TRBD1. V shed 3 bases and J 4 bases; nucleotides not matched to a gene: 6. Germline CDR1 reads SGDLS; CDR2 reads YYNGEE. The CDR3 loop spans 14 amino acids. CDR3 amino acids: CASSDGQGKYEQYF. The CDR3 bases are TGTGCCAGCAGCGACGGACAGGGAAAGTACGAGCAGTACTTC.

This chain uses TRBV5-6 with TRBJ1-1, with D possibly TRBD1 on 5 matching bases. Germline CDR1 is SGHDT and CDR2 is YYEEEE. The CDR3 has 16 amino acids. V lost 3 bases and J lost 5, with 20 bases in between. CDR3 in DNA: TGTGCCAGCAGCTCCTTCGCACGAAACGGGGGAACTGAAGCTTTCTTT. Protein: CASSSFARNGGTEAFF. Complete variable domain (other parts from reference TRBV5-6 and TRBJ1-1): DAGVTQSPTHLIKTRGQQVTLRCSPKSGHDTVSWYQQALGQGPQFIFQYYEEEERQRGNFPDRFSGHQFPNYSSELNVNALLLGDSALYLCASSSFARNGGTEAFFGQGTRLTVV.

A single count supports this clone. The rearrangement joins TRBV20-1 to TRBJ1-5; D uncertain. V lost 3 bases and J 6 bases, leaving 6 bases between the germline ends. This CDR3 comprises 11 residues. Germline lookup yields CDR1 DFQATT and CDR2 SNEGSKA (reference sequence). This CDR3 is CSASQVQPQHF. CDR3 coding DNA: TGCAGTGCTAGTCAAGTTCAGCCCCAGCATTTT.

This chain connects TRBV3-1 (or the pseudogene TRBV3-2) to TRBJ1-5; 7 bases align to TRBD1. Germline CDR1 is LGHDT and CDR2 is YNNKEL (reference sequence). CDR3 length: 15 residues. The V gene end was trimmed by 2 bases and the J gene end by 4 bases; junction bases not matched to a gene: 5. The CDR3 DNA reads as TGTGCCAGCAGCCAAAGCATGACAGGGAATCAGCCCCAGCATTTT. Protein sequence: CASSQSMTGNQPQHF.

This chain joins TRBV5-6 and TRBJ1-4; no clear D. CDR3 length equals 15 residues. V lost 2 bases and J 0 bases, leaving 8 bases between the germline ends. CDR1 and CDR2 from the germline V gene are SGHDT and YYEEEE. CDR3 sequence (DNA): TGTGCCAGCAGCTTTGGACCCTCAACTAATGAAAAACTGTTTTTT. Translated, it gives CASSFGPSTNEKLFF.

The genes are TRBV2 and TRBJ2-7; 7 nucleotides match TRBD2. The CDR3 runs 12 residues. Trimming at V came to 11 bases and at J to 0 bases, leaving 4 bases not matched to a gene. Germline assignment: CDR1 SNHLY and CDR2 FYNNEI. The CDR3 sequence: CAGRGSSYEQYF. The CDR3 bases are TGTGCCGGGCGGGGGAGCTCCTACGAGCAGTACTTC.

The V and J genes are TRBV7-2 and TRBJ2-4; possibly TRBD1 or TRBD2 for D (5 bases each). CDR1 SGHTA and CDR2 FQGNSA come from the germline V gene. Trimming pared 5 bases from V and 0 bases from J, leaving 11 bases between. CDR3 length equals 15 residues. CDR3 sequence: CASSDSRGAKNIQYF. DNA of the CDR3: TGTGCCAGCAGCGACTCGAGGGGAGCCAAAAACATTCAGTACTTC.

The sample holds one count of this clone. This chain links TRBV6-2 or TRBV6-3 with TRBJ1-1; D uncertain. There are 13 residues in the CDR3. V lost 4 bases to trimming and J lost 5 bases, with 11 bases between them. Germline CDR1 reads MNHEY; CDR2 reads SVGEGT. CDR3 residues: CASSSNTGTEAFF. CDR3 coding DNA: TGTGCCAGCAGTTCAAACACCGGGACTGAAGCTTTCTTT.

V usage is TRBV30 and J usage is TRBJ2-1; D possibly corresponds to TRBD1 (6 bases). The CDR3 length is 13 residues. Germline V gene sequence: CDR1 GTSNPN, CDR2 SVGIG (reference sequence). Deletions cut 6 bases from V and 0 bases from J, with 9 bases between. In DNA form, the CDR3 reads TGTGCCTGCCCGGGACACTCCTACAATGAGCAGTTCTTC. Its translation: CACPGHSYNEQFF.